This T cell receptor beta chain was recovered during a study of response to subunit inactivated influenza vaccine. The germline gives CDR1 ENHRY, CDR2 SYGVKD. The V end lost 8 bases, the J end lost 5 bases, and 15 bases lay between the germline ends. The CDR3 is made up of 13 amino acids. TCRdb recomputed calls from the RT-PCR reads with MiXCR, one row per CDR3 protein. The repertoire includes under 200,000 distinct CDR3 sequences, around 12% of them detected once, and about 29% sits in the top ten. Only a few counts were recorded for this clonotype. A further study also used this sample, focusing on T cells expressing NK-cell markers. As that study records: It was by 5'RACE template switching with UMIs that TCR beta cDNA was made. Sorted CD3+CD56-NKG2C+, CD3+CD56+NKG2C+ and CD3+CD56+NKG2C- T cells supplied the TCR beta repertoires. HCMV seropositivity characterized seven of the eight sequenced donors, and seronegativity one. Dominant NKG2C+ clonotypes made up about 1.0-7.5% of CD8+ T cells in over five donors.

The source was CD8+ T cells sorted from PBMCs, collected roughly 12 days after vaccination. This clonotype was sampled from a man aged 50 to 60 who received an inactivated influenza vaccine. This chain links TRBV10-3 with TRBJ2-5; D is tentatively TRBD1 or TRBD2 (5 bases each). The CDR3 DNA is TGTGCCATCGGGGGAGATCGAACGGAGACCCAGTACTTC. Protein sequence: CAIGGDRTETQYF.